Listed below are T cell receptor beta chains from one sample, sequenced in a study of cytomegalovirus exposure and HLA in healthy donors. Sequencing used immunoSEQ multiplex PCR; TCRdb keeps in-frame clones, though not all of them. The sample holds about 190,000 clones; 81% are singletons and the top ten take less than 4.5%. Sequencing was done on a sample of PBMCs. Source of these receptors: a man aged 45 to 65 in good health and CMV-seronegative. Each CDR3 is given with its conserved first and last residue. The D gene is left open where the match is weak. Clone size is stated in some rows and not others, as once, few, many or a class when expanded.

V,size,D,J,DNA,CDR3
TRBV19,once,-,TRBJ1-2,TGTGCCAGTAGTATTGCGCGAAACTATGGCTACACCTTC,CASSIARNYGYTF
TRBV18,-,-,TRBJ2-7,TGTGCCAGCTCACCGGGGGGGCCGGGCGAGCAGTACTTC,CASSPGGPGEQYF
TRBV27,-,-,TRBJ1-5,TGTGCCAGCAACTCAGGGGATCAGCCCCAGCATTTT,CASNSGDQPQHF
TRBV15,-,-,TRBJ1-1,TGTGCCACCAGCCCGACAGTAATGAACACTGAAGCTTTCTTT,CATSPTVMNTEAFF
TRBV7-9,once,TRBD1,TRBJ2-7,TGTGCCAGCAGCTCCTCAGGGGGTCTTGAGCAGTACTTC,CASSSSGGLEQYF
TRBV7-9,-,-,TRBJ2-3,TGTTCCAGCAGCCCAGGGGCGGGGGTCACAGATACGCAGTATTTT,CSSSPGAGVTDTQYF
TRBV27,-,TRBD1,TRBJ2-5,TGTGCCAGCAGTCAAATACCGACAGGGTTCCCAAAGGCCCAGTACTTC,CASSQIPTGFPKAQYF
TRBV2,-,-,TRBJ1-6,TGTGCCAGCAGCACCGGACAGAAGAATTCACCCCTCCACTTT,CASSTGQKNSPLHF
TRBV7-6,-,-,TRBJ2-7,TGTGCCAGCAGCTTAGGTCCAGGTCGGTACGAGCAGTACTTC,CASSLGPGRYEQYF
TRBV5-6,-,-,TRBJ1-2,TGTGCCAGCACCAAACAGGGAGCGGACTATGGCTACACCTTC,CASTKQGADYGYTF
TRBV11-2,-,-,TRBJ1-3,TGTGCCAGCAGCCCCCCCAACAGGGTAAACACCATATATTTT,CASSPPNRVNTIYF
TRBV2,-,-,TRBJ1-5,TGTGCCAGCAGTGACTCGGGGGGAGAACAGCCCCAGCATTTT,CASSDSGGEQPQHF
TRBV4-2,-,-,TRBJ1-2,TGTGCCAGCAGCCAAGGGGAGAAGCAGGACAACTATGGCTACACCTTC,CASSQGEKQDNYGYTF
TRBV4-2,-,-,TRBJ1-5,TGTGCCAGCAGCCAAGATCGCAGGGTGAGTCAGCCCCAGCATTTT,CASSQDRRVSQPQHF
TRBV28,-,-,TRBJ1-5,TGTGCCAGCAGTTTTCCACAGGGAGGGGGGCAGCCCCAGCATTTT,CASSFPQGGGQPQHF
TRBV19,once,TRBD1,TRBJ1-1,TGTGCCAGTACGACAGGGTACACTGAAGCTTTCTTT,CASTTGYTEAFF
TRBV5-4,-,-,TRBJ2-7,TGTGCCAGCAGTTTGGGGGCCCTCGCTACCTACGAGCAGTACTTC,CASSLGALATYEQYF
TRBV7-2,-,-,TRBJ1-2,TGTGCCAGCAGCACCGACAGGAACTATGGCTACACCTTC,CASSTDRNYGYTF
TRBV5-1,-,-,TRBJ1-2,TGCGCCAGCAGCTCGGGACTGTCCTATGGCTACACCTTC,CASSSGLSYGYTF
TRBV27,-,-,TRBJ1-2,TGTGCCAGCAGTCCCATATTCGGGGAGGGCTATGGCTACACCTTC,CASSPIFGEGYGYTF
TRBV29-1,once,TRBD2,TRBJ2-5,TGCAGCGTTGGCCCTAGCGGGGGGGAGGAGACCCAGTACTTC,CSVGPSGGEETQYF
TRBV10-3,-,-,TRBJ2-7,TGTGCCATCAGTGATCACTCCGGAGAATCCTACGAGCAGTACTTC,CAISDHSGESYEQYF